Sequencing of this TCR beta chain was carried out in a study of T cells in Graves' hyperthyroidism and ophthalmopathy (dated by TCRdb to between 2017 and 2020). About the study as a whole: Peripheral blood was collected at initial diagnosis, before any treatment. The 100 discovery patients were divided at random into training and test sets in a 7:3 ratio. Prospective prediction of ophthalmopathy was tested in an independent validation cohort of approximately 19 hyperthyroidism patients and 17 patients who later progressed to ophthalmopathy. Thyroid tissue and blood T-cell repertoires from six Graves' hyperthyroidism patients were also compared in the study. A discovery cohort of roughly 100 patients, approximately 45 with Graves' ophthalmopathy and approximately 55 with stable Graves' hyperthyroidism, was used to find distinguishing TCR V-J signatures. The paper describes TCR Vbeta CDR3 sequencing of fewer than 150 peripheral blood samples, made up of about 41 ophthalmopathy patients, 70 to 75 hyperthyroidism patients and 17 progressor patients. Once sampling was done, hyperthyroidism patients were given methimazole at a starting dose of 30 mg daily, whereas ophthalmopathy patients were given high-dose intravenous methylprednisolone.

Reading the germline V gene gives CDR1 SNHLY and CDR2 FYNNEI. V is pared back by 7 bases and J by 2 bases, with 9 bases lying between the germline termini. The CDR3 contains 12 residues, cysteine and phenylalanine counted. The CDR3 DNA has 36 bases and is translated from base 1. Notes on this clonotype: No antigen is known for it. The sample holds no much larger clone one base away, and base qualities are not on file.

Amplification of TCR beta CDR3 regions was carried out from RNA transcripts. A first-round RT-PCR of the TCR CDR3 used the HTBI primer set with the Qiagen OneStep RT-PCR kit. A second multiplex PCR round built the libraries, followed by size selection and purification. Paired-end sequencing of the libraries was performed with 100 bp reads on an Illumina HiSeq2000. The study's processing was this. Raw data were processed with SOAPnuke, discarding reads with adapters, uncalled bases, mean Phred below 15, or no exact constant-primer or identifier match. COPE v1.2.5 was used to merge high-quality paired reads, and clonotypes were defined as unique nucleotide sequences. MiTCR v1.1 was used to align clonotypes to the IMGT TRBV, TRBD and TRBJ reference segments. Analysis was restricted to V-J combinations with a frequency above 0.0001, which covered 99% to 99.2% of repertoires. A TCS score was defined as the ratio of F50 (clonal expansion) to E x V (chaos), with BLOSUM62-based TCRdist applied between CDR3 peptides within each V-J. Welch's t-statistics and random forest reduced 514 V-J features to 10 to 15, which were used in a naive Bayes classifier (R e1071). TCRdb reanalyzed the raw reads on its own, using fastp at Q25 for trimming and MiXCR for clone calling, and kept in-frame beta chains. Each CDR3 protein appears once, grouped with its most common genes and DNA. In this record, the V and J calls reflect TCRdb's handling and not the investigators' own analysis. This sample is represented by around 250,000 distinct CDR3 sequences; 14% to 15% of them were singletons. In total, the top ten clones hold roughly 13% of the sample.

Hyperthyroidism patients were newly diagnosed, had a disease duration of under 2 months, and were aged 18 to 65 years. Patients with uncontrolled infections, other autoimmune diseases, pregnancy or lactation were excluded. Diagnoses relied on clinical symptoms, serum thyroxine and TRAb, thyroid ultrasound and orbital computed tomography. Blood from progressor patients was drawn when they were first diagnosed with hyperthyroidism, before any ophthalmopathy symptoms appeared. Ficoll-Paque density gradient centrifugation was used to isolate PBMCs from around 10 ml of fresh peripheral blood. Progressor patients were first diagnosed with Graves' hyperthyroidism and then developed ophthalmopathy during follow-up. Total RNA was extracted with Trizol reagent, and quality was checked on an Agilent 2100 Bioanalyzer. The paper as a whole reports these results and caveats: A model built on a 13 V-J signature distinguished ophthalmopathy from stable hyperthyroidism, reaching around 87% sensitivity and around 81% specificity in cross-validation and 80%/75% in testing. Sample size was not statistically predetermined, and blinding of investigators to group allocation was not performed. Most expanded thyroid clonotypes (frequency above 0.001) were also detected in blood, suggesting blood repertoires may reflect thyroid immune responses. During validation, the model predicted progression to ophthalmopathy a median of around 7 months ahead of onset, with approximately 71% sensitivity and about 75% specificity.

The source material was blood. Recombination connected TRBV2 to TRBJ2-7; the D gene cannot be named for sure. The TCR sequence derives from a middle-aged woman with Graves' hyperthyroidism that later progressed to Graves' ophthalmopathy. DNA sequence: TGTGCCAGCAAAGTGTTGACCTACGAGCAGTACTTC. Its protein reads: CASKVLTYEQYF.